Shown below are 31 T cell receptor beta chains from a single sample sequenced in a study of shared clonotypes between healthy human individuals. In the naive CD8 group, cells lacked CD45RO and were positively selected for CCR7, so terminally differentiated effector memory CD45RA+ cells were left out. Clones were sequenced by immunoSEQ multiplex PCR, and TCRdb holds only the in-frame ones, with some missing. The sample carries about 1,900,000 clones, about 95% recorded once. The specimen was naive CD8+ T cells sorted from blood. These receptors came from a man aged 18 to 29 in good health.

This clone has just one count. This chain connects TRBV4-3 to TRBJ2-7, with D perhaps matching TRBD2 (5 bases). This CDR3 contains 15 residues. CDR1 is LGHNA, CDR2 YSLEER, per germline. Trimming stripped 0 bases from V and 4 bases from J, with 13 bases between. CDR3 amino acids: CASSQDASGLYEQYF. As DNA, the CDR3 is TGCGCCAGCAGCCAAGATGCGAGCGGCCTATACGAGCAGTACTTC.

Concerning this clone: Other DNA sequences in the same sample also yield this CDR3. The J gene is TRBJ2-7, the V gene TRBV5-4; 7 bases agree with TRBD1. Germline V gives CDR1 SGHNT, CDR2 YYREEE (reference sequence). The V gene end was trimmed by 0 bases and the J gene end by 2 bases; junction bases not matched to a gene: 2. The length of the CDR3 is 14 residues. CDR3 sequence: CASSLGQGAYEQYF. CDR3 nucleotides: TGTGCCAGCAGCTTGGGACAGGGTGCCTACGAGCAGTACTTC.

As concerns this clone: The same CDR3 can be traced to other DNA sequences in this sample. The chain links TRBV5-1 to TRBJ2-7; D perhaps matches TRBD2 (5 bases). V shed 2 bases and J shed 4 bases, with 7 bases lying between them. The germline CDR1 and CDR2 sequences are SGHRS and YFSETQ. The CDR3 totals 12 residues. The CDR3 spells CASSFSGYEQYF. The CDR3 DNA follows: TGCGCCAGCAGCTTCAGCGGATACGAGCAGTACTTC.

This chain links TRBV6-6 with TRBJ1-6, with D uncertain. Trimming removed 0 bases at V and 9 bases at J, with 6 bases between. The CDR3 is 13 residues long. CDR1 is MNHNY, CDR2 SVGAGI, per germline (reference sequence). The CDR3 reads CASSYSNVSPLHF. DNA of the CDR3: TGTGCCAGCAGTTACTCGAATGTTTCACCCCTCCACTTT.

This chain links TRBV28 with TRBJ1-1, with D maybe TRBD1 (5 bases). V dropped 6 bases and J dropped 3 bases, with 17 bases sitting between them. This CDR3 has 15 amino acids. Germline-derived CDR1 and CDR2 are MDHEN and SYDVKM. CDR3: CASSRVTGGYTEAFF. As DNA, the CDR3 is TGTGCCAGCAGCCGGGTAACAGGAGGATACACTGAAGCTTTCTTT. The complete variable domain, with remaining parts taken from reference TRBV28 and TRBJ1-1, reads DVKVTQSSRYLVKRTGEKVFLECVQDMDHENMFWYRQDPGLGLRLIYFSYDVKMKEKGDIPEGYSVSREKKERFSLILESASTNQTSMYLCASSRVTGGYTEAFFGQGTRLTVV.

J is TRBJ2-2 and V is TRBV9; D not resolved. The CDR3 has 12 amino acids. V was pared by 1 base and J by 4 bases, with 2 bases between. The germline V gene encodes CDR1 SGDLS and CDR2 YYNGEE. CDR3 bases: TGTGCCAGCAGCGTATTCACCGGGGAGCTGTTTTTT. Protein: CASSVFTGELFF.

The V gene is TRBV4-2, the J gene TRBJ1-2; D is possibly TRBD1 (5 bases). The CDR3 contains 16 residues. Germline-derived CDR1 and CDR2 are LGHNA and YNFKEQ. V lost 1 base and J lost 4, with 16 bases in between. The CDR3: CASSQAHRGTGYGYTF. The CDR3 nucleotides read TGTGCCAGCAGCCAAGCGCATCGGGGGACTGGCTATGGCTACACCTTC.

The CDR3 loop is CATSRASGIYEQYF. The CDR3 DNA is TGTGCCACCAGCAGAGCCTCAGGGATCTACGAGCAGTACTTC. This sequence joins TRBV15 and TRBJ2-7, with D maybe TRBD1 (5 bases). Germline CDR1 and CDR2: LNHNV and YYDKDF (reference sequence). V lost 1 base to trimming and J lost 3 bases, with 10 bases between them. The length of the CDR3 is 14 residues.

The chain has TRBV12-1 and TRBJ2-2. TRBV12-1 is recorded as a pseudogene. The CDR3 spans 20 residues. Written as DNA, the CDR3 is TGTGCCAGCAGCCCCCTGATCCCCGGGACCCCTCGAAGAAACACCGGGGAGCTGTTTTTT. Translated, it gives CASSPLIPGTPRRNTGELFF.

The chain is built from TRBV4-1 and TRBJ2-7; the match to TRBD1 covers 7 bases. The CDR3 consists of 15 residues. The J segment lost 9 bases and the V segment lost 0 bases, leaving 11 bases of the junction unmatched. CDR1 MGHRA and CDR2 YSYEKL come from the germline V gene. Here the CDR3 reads CASSQEQGQARGQYF. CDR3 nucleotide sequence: TGCGCCAGCAGCCAAGAACAAGGACAGGCCCGAGGGCAGTACTTC.

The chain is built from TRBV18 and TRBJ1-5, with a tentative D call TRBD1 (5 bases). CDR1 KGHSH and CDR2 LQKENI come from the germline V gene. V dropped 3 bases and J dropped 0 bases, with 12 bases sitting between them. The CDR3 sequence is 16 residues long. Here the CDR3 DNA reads TGTGCCAGCTCACCGACAGAAAGATATAGCAATCAGCCCCAGCATTTT. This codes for CASSPTERYSNQPQHF.

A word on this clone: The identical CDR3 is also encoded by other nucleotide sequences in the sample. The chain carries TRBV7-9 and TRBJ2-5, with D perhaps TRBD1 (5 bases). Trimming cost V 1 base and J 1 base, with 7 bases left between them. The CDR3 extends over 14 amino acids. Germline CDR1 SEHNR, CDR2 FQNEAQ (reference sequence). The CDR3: CASSLVGLQETQYF. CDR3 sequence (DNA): TGTGCCAGCAGCTTAGTGGGGCTCCAAGAGACCCAGTACTTC.

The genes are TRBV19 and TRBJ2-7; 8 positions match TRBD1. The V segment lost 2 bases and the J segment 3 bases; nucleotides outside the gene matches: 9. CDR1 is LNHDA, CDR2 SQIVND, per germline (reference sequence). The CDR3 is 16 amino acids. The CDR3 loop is CASSIIFGTGRYEQYF. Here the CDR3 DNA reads TGTGCCAGTAGTATAATTTTTGGGACAGGACGCTACGAGCAGTACTTC.

The CDR3, as DNA: TGTGCCAGCAGTTTATCGACAGCCCCTCTGAACACTGAAGCTTTCTTT. Amino acids: CASSLSTAPLNTEAFF. The rearrangement uses TRBV27 and TRBJ1-1, with a weak D call TRBD1 (5 bases). V shed 0 bases and J shed 0 bases, with 11 bases lying between them. CDR3 length: 16 residues. CDR1 is MNHEY and CDR2 is SMNVEV in the germline V gene (reference sequence).

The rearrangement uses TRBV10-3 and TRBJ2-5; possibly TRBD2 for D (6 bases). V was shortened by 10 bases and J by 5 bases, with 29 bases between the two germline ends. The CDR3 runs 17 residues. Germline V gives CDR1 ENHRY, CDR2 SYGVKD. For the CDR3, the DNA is TGTGCCACGCTGGAAGGGAGGACCCAACTTCGGGGGGAGACCCAGTACTTC. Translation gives CATLEGRTQLRGETQYF.

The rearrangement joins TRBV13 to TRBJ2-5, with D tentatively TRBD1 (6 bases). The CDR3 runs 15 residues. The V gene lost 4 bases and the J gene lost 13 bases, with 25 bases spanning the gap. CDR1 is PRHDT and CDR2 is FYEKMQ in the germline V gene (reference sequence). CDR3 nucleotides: TGTGCCAGCAGCTACCGGGACACCTCGGAACTTTTTCCGTACTTC. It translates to CASSYRDTSELFPYF.

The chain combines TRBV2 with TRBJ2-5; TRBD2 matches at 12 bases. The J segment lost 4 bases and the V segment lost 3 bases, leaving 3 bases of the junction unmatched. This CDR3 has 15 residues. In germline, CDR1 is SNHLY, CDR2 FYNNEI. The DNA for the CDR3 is TGTGCCAGCAGTGATTGGACTAGCGGGGTAGAGACCCAGTACTTC. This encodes CASSDWTSGVETQYF.

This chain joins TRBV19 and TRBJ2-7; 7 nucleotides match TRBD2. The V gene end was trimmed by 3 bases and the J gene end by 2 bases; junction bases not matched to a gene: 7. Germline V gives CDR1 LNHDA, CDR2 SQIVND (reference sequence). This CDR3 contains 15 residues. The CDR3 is CASSILLAGAYEQYF. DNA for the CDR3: TGTGCCAGTAGTATCCTTTTGGCGGGAGCCTACGAGCAGTACTTC. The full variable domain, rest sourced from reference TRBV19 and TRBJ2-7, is DGGITQSPKYLFRKEGQNVTLSCEQNLNHDAMYWYRQDPGQGLRLIYYSQIVNDFQKGDIAEGYSVSREKKESFPLTVTSAQKNPTAFYLCASSILLAGAYEQYFGPGTRLTVT.

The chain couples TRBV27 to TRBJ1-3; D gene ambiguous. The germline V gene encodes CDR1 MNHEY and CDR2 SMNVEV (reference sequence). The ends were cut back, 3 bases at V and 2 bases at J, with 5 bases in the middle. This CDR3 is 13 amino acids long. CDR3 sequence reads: CASSFGAGNTIYF. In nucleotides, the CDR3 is TGTGCCAGCAGTTTCGGGGCTGGAAACACCATATATTTT.

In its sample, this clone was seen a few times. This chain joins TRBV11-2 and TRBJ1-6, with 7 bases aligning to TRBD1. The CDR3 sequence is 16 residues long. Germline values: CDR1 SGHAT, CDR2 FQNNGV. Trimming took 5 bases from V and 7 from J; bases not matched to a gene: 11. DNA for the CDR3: TGTGCCAGCAGCCCCGGTGGAGGGGGCGGGAATTCACCCCTCCACTTT. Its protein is CASSPGGGGGNSPLHF.

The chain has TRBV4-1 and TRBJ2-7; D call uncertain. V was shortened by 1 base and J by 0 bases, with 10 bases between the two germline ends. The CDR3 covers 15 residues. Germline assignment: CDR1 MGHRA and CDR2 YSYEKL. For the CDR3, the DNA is TGCGCCAGCAGCCAAGGGGCAACACTCTCCTACGAGCAGTACTTC. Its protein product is CASSQGATLSYEQYF.

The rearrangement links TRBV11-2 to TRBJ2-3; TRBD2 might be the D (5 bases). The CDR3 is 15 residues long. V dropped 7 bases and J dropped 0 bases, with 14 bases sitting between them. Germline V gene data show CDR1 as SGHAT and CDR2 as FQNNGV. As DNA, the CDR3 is TGTGCCAGCATCCGCCGCCCGGGAAGCACAGATACGCAGTATTTT. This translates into CASIRRPGSTDTQYF.

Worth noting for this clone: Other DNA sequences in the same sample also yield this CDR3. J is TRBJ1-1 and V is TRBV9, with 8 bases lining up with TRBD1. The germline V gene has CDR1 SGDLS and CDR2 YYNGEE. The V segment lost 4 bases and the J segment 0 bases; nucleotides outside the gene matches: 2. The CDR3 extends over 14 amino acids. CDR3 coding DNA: TGTGCCAGCAGCCGGACAGGGATGAACACTGAAGCTTTCTTT. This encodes CASSRTGMNTEAFF.

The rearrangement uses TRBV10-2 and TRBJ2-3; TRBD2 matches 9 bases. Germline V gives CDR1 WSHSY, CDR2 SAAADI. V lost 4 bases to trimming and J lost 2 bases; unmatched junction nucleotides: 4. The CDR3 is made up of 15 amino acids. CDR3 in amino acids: CASSGSSGATDTQYF. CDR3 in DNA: TGCGCCAGCAGTGGGTCTAGCGGGGCCACAGATACGCAGTATTTT.

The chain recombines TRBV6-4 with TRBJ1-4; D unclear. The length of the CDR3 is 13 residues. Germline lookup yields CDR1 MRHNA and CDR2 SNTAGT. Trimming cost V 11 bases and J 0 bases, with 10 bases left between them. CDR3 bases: TGTGCCGTACCCTTTGCAACTAATGAAAAACTGTTTTTT. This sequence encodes CAVPFATNEKLFF.

The CDR3 region is CASSFTTASYEQYF. The CDR3 region has the DNA TGTGCCAGCAGCTTTACGACAGCCTCCTACGAGCAGTACTTC. This chain joins TRBV11-2 and TRBJ2-7; perhaps TRBD1 as D (5 bases). Germline CDR1 and CDR2: SGHAT and FQNNGV. This CDR3 is 14 amino acids long. The V end lost 3 bases, the J end lost 0 bases, and 9 bases lay between the germline ends.

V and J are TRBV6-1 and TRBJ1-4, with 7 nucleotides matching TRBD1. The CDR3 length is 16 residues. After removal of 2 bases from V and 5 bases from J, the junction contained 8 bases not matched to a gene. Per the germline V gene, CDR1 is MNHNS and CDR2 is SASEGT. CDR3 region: CASSEFIGTENEKLFF. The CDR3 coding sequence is TGTGCCAGCAGTGAATTCATCGGGACAGAGAATGAAAAACTGTTTTTT.

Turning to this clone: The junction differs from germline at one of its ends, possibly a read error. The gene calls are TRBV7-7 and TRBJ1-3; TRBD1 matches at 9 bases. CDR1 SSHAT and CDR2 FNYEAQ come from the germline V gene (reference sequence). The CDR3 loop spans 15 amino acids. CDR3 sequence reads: CASSSDRGSGNTIYF. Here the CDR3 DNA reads TGTGCTAGCAGCTCCGACAGGGGGTCTGGAAACACCATATATTTT.

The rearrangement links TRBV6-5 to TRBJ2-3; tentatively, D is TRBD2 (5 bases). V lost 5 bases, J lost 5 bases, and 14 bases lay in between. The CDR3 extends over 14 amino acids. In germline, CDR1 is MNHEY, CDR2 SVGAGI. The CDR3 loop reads CASSDGESQDTQYF. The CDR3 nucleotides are TGTGCCAGCAGTGACGGGGAGTCCCAAGATACGCAGTATTTT.

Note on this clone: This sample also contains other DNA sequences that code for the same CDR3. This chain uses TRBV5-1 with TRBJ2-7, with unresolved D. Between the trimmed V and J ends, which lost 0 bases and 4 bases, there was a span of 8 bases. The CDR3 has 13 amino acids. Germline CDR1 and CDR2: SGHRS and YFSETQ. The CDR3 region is CASSLGPDYEQYF. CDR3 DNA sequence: TGCGCCAGCAGCTTGGGTCCGGATTACGAGCAGTACTTC.

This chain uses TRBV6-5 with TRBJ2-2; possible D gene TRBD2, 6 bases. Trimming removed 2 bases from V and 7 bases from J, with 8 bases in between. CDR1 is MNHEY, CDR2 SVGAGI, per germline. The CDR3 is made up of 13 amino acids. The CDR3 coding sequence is TGTGCCAGCAGTTACCCGGAGGGCGGGGAGCTGTTTTTT. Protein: CASSYPEGGELFF.